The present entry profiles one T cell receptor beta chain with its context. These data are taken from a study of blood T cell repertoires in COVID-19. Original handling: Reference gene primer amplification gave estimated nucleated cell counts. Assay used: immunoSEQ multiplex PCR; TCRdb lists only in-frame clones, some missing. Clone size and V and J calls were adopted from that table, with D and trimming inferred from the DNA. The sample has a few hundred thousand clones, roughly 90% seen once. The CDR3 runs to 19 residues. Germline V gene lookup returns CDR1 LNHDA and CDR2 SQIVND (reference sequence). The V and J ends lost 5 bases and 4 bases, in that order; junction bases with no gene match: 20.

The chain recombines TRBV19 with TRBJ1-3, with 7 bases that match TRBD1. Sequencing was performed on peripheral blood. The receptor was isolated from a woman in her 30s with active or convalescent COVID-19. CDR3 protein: CASSPFIRAGQARGNTIYF. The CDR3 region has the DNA TGTGCCAGTAGTCCTTTCATTAGGGCAGGACAGGCCCGAGGAAACACCATATATTTT.